The rows below give T cell receptor beta chains drawn from one sample of a study of tumor-infiltrating lymphocytes in localized non-small cell lung cancer. Here immunoSEQ multiplex PCR was the method, and the copy in TCRdb shows in-frame clones only, minus some. The sample contains a few thousand clones, 65% of which appear only once. Sequenced input: uninvolved lung tissue not adjacent to the tumor. The origin of the receptors is a human donor with non-small cell lung cancer. Each CDR3 is given with its conserved first and last residue. Each record gives: V gene, J gene, clone size, D gene, CDR3 DNA, CDR3 protein. D genes are given only for firm matches. Where a row states a size, it is once, few, many or the class of an expanded clone; other rows omit it.

v_call: TRBV5-6
j_call: TRBJ1-6
clone_size: few
d_call: NA
cdr3_nt: TGTGCCAGCAGCCCAGGGATTGGGTCTAGTAATTCACCCCTCCACTTT
cdr3_aa: CASSPGIGSSNSPLHF

v_call: TRBV14
j_call: TRBJ2-1
clone_size: NA
d_call: TRBD2
cdr3_nt: TGTGCCAGCAGCCACCCAGCGGGAGTTACGAATGAGCAGTTCTTC
cdr3_aa: CASSHPAGVTNEQFF

v_call: TRBV6-5
j_call: TRBJ2-7
clone_size: NA
d_call: NA
cdr3_nt: TGTGCCAGCAGGGACCTCTTTGGGGAGCAGTACTTC
cdr3_aa: CASRDLFGEQYF

v_call: TRBV5-4
j_call: TRBJ2-3
clone_size: NA
d_call: NA
cdr3_nt: TGTGCCAGCAGCCTGCGGCTGGGGGCCCCAGATACGCAGTATTTT
cdr3_aa: CASSLRLGAPDTQYF

v_call: TRBV5-1
j_call: TRBJ2-2
clone_size: NA
d_call: TRBD1
cdr3_nt: TGCGCCAGCAGCGGGGACAGGGGCGGAACCGGGGAGCTGTTTTTT
cdr3_aa: CASSGDRGGTGELFF

v_call: TRBV6-6
j_call: TRBJ2-5
clone_size: NA
d_call: TRBD2
cdr3_nt: TGTGCCAGCAGCCCGCCGGGGGGGGAGACCCAGTACTTC
cdr3_aa: CASSPPGGETQYF

v_call: TRBV7-2
j_call: TRBJ2-2
clone_size: NA
d_call: NA
cdr3_nt: TGTGCCAGCAGCCCCTTCGCCGGGGAGCTGTTTTTT
cdr3_aa: CASSPFAGELFF

v_call: TRBV5-1
j_call: TRBJ1-1
clone_size: NA
d_call: NA
cdr3_nt: TGCGCCAGCAGCTCGGGGGGGGCGCGGGTAACTGAAGCTTTCTTT
cdr3_aa: CASSSGGARVTEAFF

v_call: TRBV14
j_call: TRBJ2-3
clone_size: NA
d_call: NA
cdr3_nt: TGTGCCAGCAGCCAATGGGCTAGCAGTACAGATACGCAGTATTTT
cdr3_aa: CASSQWASSTDTQYF

v_call: TRBV11-3
j_call: TRBJ1-1
clone_size: NA
d_call: NA
cdr3_nt: TGTGCCAGCAGCTCCTCCGGGGCCCCCACTGAAGCTTTCTTT
cdr3_aa: CASSSSGAPTEAFF

v_call: TRBV30
j_call: TRBJ2-1
clone_size: NA
d_call: NA
cdr3_nt: TGTGCCTGGAGTTGGGCTGGGGATGAGCAGTTCTTC
cdr3_aa: CAWSWAGDEQFF

v_call: TRBV7-9
j_call: TRBJ1-2
clone_size: NA
d_call: NA
cdr3_nt: TGTGCCAGCAGCGTTAGTTCAGGGGATGGCTACACCTTC
cdr3_aa: CASSVSSGDGYTF

v_call: TRBV7-2
j_call: TRBJ2-7
clone_size: NA
d_call: TRBD2
cdr3_nt: TGTGCCAGCAGTATTAGCGGGAGGGGGGTCTACGAGCAGTACTTC
cdr3_aa: CASSISGRGVYEQYF

v_call: TRBV5-4
j_call: TRBJ2-2
clone_size: NA
d_call: NA
cdr3_nt: TGTGCCAGCAGCTTGGCCGGCGGGGCGAACACCGGGGAGCTGTTTTTT
cdr3_aa: CASSLAGGANTGELFF

v_call: TRBV6-5
j_call: TRBJ2-7
clone_size: NA
d_call: NA
cdr3_nt: TGTGCCAGCCGCCCCCCCGGGACTTTGTCCTACGAGCAGTACTTC
cdr3_aa: CASRPPGTLSYEQYF

v_call: TRBV7-9
j_call: TRBJ1-2
clone_size: NA
d_call: NA
cdr3_nt: TGTGCCAGCGGCAGCTGGGGGGGTGGCTGGGGTCAGAACTATGGCTACACCTTC
cdr3_aa: CASGSWGGGWGQNYGYTF

v_call: TRBV2
j_call: TRBJ1-1
clone_size: few
d_call: NA
cdr3_nt: TGTGCCAGCAGTATCAGGGGAAACACTGAAGCTTTCTTT
cdr3_aa: CASSIRGNTEAFF

v_call: TRBV7-8
j_call: TRBJ1-5
clone_size: NA
d_call: NA
cdr3_nt: TGTGCCAGCAGTCAACAGGGAGGAATTACGAAAGCCCAGCCCCAGCATTTT
cdr3_aa: CASSQQGGITKAQPQHF

v_call: TRBV29-1
j_call: TRBJ1-1
clone_size: few
d_call: NA
cdr3_nt: TGCAGCGTTGGAGGTTGGGATAATTCTCAATACGTCAAAAACACTGAAGCTTTCTTT
cdr3_aa: CSVGGWDNSQYVKNTEAFF

v_call: TRBV6-6
j_call: TRBJ1-3
clone_size: NA
d_call: NA
cdr3_nt: TGTGCCAGCAGTATGACAGGAGACTCTGGAAACACCATATATTTT
cdr3_aa: CASSMTGDSGNTIYF

v_call: TRBV4-3
j_call: TRBJ2-3
clone_size: NA
d_call: NA
cdr3_nt: TGCGCCAGCAGCCGACAGGTAACAGATACGCAGTATTTT
cdr3_aa: CASSRQVTDTQYF

v_call: TRBV5-4
j_call: TRBJ2-3
clone_size: NA
d_call: TRBD1
cdr3_nt: TGTGCCAGCAGCTTGGCGGGACAGGGGTCAGATACGCAGTATTTT
cdr3_aa: CASSLAGQGSDTQYF

v_call: TRBV14
j_call: TRBJ2-7
clone_size: large
d_call: NA
cdr3_nt: TGTGCCAGCAGCCAAGACAGGGCCAAGCAGTACTTC
cdr3_aa: CASSQDRAKQYF

v_call: TRBV5-4
j_call: TRBJ2-7
clone_size: NA
d_call: NA
cdr3_nt: TGTGCCAGCAGCGGGGGGACCTACGAGCAGTACTTC
cdr3_aa: CASSGGTYEQYF

v_call: TRBV5-1
j_call: TRBJ2-1
clone_size: NA
d_call: TRBD2
cdr3_nt: TGCGCCAGCAGTTTACTAGCGGGGGGGCCACTCCAAGCGGATGAGCAGTTCTTC
cdr3_aa: CASSLLAGGPLQADEQFF

v_call: TRBV5-8
j_call: TRBJ2-5
clone_size: medium-sized
d_call: NA
cdr3_nt: TGTGCCAGCAGCTTGACCGGGACTGACCGAGAGACCCAGTACTTC
cdr3_aa: CASSLTGTDRETQYF

v_call: TRBV5-5
j_call: TRBJ2-7
clone_size: NA
d_call: TRBD2
cdr3_nt: TGTGCCAGCAGCTCCGGGGGGGGCGAGCAGTACTTC
cdr3_aa: CASSSGGGEQYF

v_call: TRBV2
j_call: TRBJ1-6
clone_size: NA
d_call: NA
cdr3_nt: TGTGCCAGCAGGGGCGCCTATAATTCACCCCTCCACTTT
cdr3_aa: CASRGAYNSPLHF

v_call: TRBV29-1
j_call: TRBJ2-7
clone_size: few
d_call: NA
cdr3_nt: TGCAGCGTAGGACACCCTCCCTGGGAGCAGTACTTC
cdr3_aa: CSVGHPPWEQYF

v_call: TRBV25-1
j_call: TRBJ1-1
clone_size: few
d_call: NA
cdr3_nt: TGTGCCAGCAGTGAATTCGATTGGGTCGTAGGGACTGAAGCTTTCTTT
cdr3_aa: CASSEFDWVVGTEAFF

v_call: TRBV7-6
j_call: TRBJ1-2
clone_size: NA
d_call: NA
cdr3_nt: TGTGCCAGCAGCTTATCTTCCGGGGCCCCTTCTGGCTACACCTTC
cdr3_aa: CASSLSSGAPSGYTF

v_call: TRBV30
j_call: TRBJ2-3
clone_size: NA
d_call: NA
cdr3_nt: TGTGCCTGGAGTGGGGGGGCCCATGATACGCAGTATTTT
cdr3_aa: CAWSGGAHDTQYF

v_call: TRBV27
j_call: TRBJ1-3
clone_size: NA
d_call: NA
cdr3_nt: TGTGCCAGCAGCTCCCATAGCACATCTGGAAACACCATATATTTT
cdr3_aa: CASSSHSTSGNTIYF

v_call: TRBV4-3
j_call: TRBJ1-1
clone_size: NA
d_call: NA
cdr3_nt: TGCGCCAGCAGCCAACTCGGGGGTTACACTGAAGCTTTCTTT
cdr3_aa: CASSQLGGYTEAFF

v_call: TRBV7-6
j_call: TRBJ1-1
clone_size: NA
d_call: TRBD1
cdr3_nt: TGTGCCAGCAGCTGGCCGGGACAGGGGAGCACTGAAGCTTTCTTT
cdr3_aa: CASSWPGQGSTEAFF

v_call: TRBV19
j_call: TRBJ2-4
clone_size: NA
d_call: NA
cdr3_nt: TGTGCCAGTAGTTCTACACCGCGTCTAGCCAAAAACATTCAGTACTTC
cdr3_aa: CASSSTPRLAKNIQYF

v_call: TRBV28
j_call: TRBJ2-7
clone_size: NA
d_call: TRBD2
cdr3_nt: TGTGCCAGCAGTTACTTCGGGGGGACTAGCAACGAGCAGTACTTC
cdr3_aa: CASSYFGGTSNEQYF

v_call: TRBV19
j_call: TRBJ2-7
clone_size: once
d_call: NA
cdr3_nt: TGTGCCAGTAGTATAGGGTCGAGTGGATCCTACGAGCAGTACTTC
cdr3_aa: CASSIGSSGSYEQYF

v_call: TRBV7-9
j_call: TRBJ1-5
clone_size: few
d_call: TRBD1
cdr3_nt: TGTGCCAGCAGCCCGGGGACAGGCTATAGCAATCAGCCCCAGCATTTT
cdr3_aa: CASSPGTGYSNQPQHF

v_call: TRBV6-6
j_call: TRBJ1-1
clone_size: NA
d_call: NA
cdr3_nt: TGTGCCGACTGCCACACTGAAAGTTTGAACACTGAAGCTTTCTTT
cdr3_aa: CADCHTESLNTEAFF

v_call: TRBV4-2
j_call: TRBJ2-3
clone_size: NA
d_call: NA
cdr3_nt: TGTGCCAGCAGCCCCCTAGACCCTAGCGGCACAGATACGCAGTATTTT
cdr3_aa: CASSPLDPSGTDTQYF

v_call: TRBV7-2
j_call: TRBJ1-6
clone_size: NA
d_call: NA
cdr3_nt: TGTGCCAGCAGCCCAGGGATTGGGTCTAGTAATTCACCCCTCCACTTT
cdr3_aa: CASSPGIGSSNSPLHF

v_call: TRBV7-9
j_call: TRBJ2-1
clone_size: NA
d_call: TRBD2
cdr3_nt: TGTGCCAGCAGCCCCCGACTAGCGGGAGGAGGGAATGAGCAGTTCTTC
cdr3_aa: CASSPRLAGGGNEQFF

v_call: TRBV13
j_call: TRBJ1-5
clone_size: NA
d_call: TRBD1
cdr3_nt: TGTGCCAGCAGCTTAAGAGGACAGGGGGTTATTAGCAATCAGCCCCAGCATTTT
cdr3_aa: CASSLRGQGVISNQPQHF

v_call: TRBV2
j_call: TRBJ2-2
clone_size: few
d_call: NA
cdr3_nt: TGTGCCAGCAGTGCCGGGGATGCCGGGGAGCTGTTTTTT
cdr3_aa: CASSAGDAGELFF

v_call: TRBV6-5
j_call: TRBJ1-6
clone_size: few
d_call: TRBD1
cdr3_nt: TGTGCCAGCAGTTACGGGACAGGGGATTCACCCCTCCACTTT
cdr3_aa: CASSYGTGDSPLHF

v_call: TRBV6-5
j_call: TRBJ1-5
clone_size: NA
d_call: NA
cdr3_nt: TGTGCCAGCCGTCGAGCCAGGGACGGGCATCAGCCCCAGCATTTT
cdr3_aa: CASRRARDGHQPQHF